Presented here are 4 T cell receptor beta chains from one specimen sequenced in a study of regulatory dendritic cells for organ transplantation. Generated by immunoSEQ multiplex PCR, the TCRdb table keeps only in-frame clones and is missing some. Found here are roughly 30,000 clones, about four fifths of them singletons; the top ten hold over 0.35%. The sequencing sample was made of naive CD8+ T cells from blood. Subset given: CD45RA+ naive T cells. These receptors were obtained from a human donor in good health.

The rearrangement links TRBV7-9 to TRBJ1-4; TRBD1 aligns across 10 bases. Germline CDR1 reads SEHNR; CDR2 reads FQNEAQ (reference sequence). V lost 5 bases to trimming and J lost 1 base; unmatched junction nucleotides: 1. This CDR3 comprises 15 residues. The CDR3 DNA reads as TGTGCCAGCAGCCGGGACAGGGGAACTAATGAAAAACTGTTTTTT. Encoded protein: CASSRDRGTNEKLFF.

This clone has a single count. V gene TRBV11-3 combines with J gene TRBJ1-2, with a possible D match to TRBD1 (5 bases). This CDR3 is 13 amino acids long. V lost 4 bases to trimming and J lost 4 bases, with 10 bases between them. Germline loops: CDR1 SGHNT, CDR2 YENEEA. CDR3 amino acids: CASSSTAIYGYTF. The DNA for the CDR3 is TGTGCCAGCAGCTCGACAGCGATCTATGGCTACACCTTC.

The rearrangement links TRBV9 to TRBJ1-1, with TRBD1 matching 8 bases. Germline V gene data show CDR1 as SGDLS and CDR2 as YYNGEE. The CDR3 sequence is 16 residues long. J gave up 4 bases and V 0 bases, and 8 bases lay outside the gene matches. This CDR3 reads CASSVDGQGFGTEAFF. The CDR3 bases are TGTGCCAGCAGCGTAGATGGACAGGGTTTCGGCACTGAAGCTTTCTTT.

This clone was counted between two and nine times. The chain links TRBV13 to TRBJ2-7; TRBD1 agrees at 9 bases. Germline CDR1 is PRHDT and CDR2 is FYEKMQ (reference sequence). With V trimmed by 10 bases and J by 6 bases, 10 bases remained unmatched. The CDR3 has 13 amino acids. The CDR3 is CATPGQGVTEQYF. CDR3 DNA: TGTGCCACCCCGGGACAGGGTGTGACCGAGCAGTACTTC.